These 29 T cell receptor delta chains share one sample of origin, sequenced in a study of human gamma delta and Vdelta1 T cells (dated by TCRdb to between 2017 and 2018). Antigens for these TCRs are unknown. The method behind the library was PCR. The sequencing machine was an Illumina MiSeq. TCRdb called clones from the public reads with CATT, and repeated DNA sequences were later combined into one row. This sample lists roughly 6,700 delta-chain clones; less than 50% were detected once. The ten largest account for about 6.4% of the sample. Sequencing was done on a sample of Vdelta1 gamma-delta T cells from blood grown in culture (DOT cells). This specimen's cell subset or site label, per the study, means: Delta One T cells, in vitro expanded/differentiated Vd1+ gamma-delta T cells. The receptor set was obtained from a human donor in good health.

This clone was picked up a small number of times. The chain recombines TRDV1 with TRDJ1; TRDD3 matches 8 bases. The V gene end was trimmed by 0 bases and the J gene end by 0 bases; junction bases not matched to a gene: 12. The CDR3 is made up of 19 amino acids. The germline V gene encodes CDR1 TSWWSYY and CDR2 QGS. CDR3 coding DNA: TGTGCTCTTGGGGAACTAGATCCCCAATGGGGGATTCACACCGATAAACTCATCTTT. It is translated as CALGELDPQWGIHTDKLIF.

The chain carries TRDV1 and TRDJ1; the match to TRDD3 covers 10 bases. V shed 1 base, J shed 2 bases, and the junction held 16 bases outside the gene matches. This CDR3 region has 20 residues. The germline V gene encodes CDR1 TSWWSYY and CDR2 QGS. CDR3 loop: CALGEPIFLRLGDVTDKLIF. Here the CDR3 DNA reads TGTGCTCTTGGGGAACCGATCTTCCTAAGACTGGGGGATGTTACCGATAAACTCATCTTT.

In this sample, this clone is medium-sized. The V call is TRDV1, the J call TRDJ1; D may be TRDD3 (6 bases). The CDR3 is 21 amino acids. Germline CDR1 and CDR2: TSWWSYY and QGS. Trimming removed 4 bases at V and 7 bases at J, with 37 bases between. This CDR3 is CALGGIWNLAPLVGGPVKLIF. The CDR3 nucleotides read TGTGCTCTTGGGGGAATATGGAACCTAGCCCCTTTAGTGGGGGGTCCGGTTAAACTCATCTTT.

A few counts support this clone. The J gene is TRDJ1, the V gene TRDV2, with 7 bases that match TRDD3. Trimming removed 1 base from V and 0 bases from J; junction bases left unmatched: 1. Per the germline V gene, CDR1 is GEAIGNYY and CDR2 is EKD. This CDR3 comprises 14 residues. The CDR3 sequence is CACDTGDNTDKLIF. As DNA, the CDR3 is TGTGCCTGTGACACTGGGGATAACACCGATAAACTCATCTTT.

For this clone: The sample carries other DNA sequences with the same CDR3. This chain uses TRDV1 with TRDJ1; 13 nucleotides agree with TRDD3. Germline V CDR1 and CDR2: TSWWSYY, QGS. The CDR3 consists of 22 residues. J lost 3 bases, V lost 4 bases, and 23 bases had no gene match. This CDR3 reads CALGGSLPTHLYWGIRADKLIF. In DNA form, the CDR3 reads TGTGCTCTTGGGGGCTCTCTCCCGACTCACTTGTACTGGGGGATACGGGCCGATAAACTCATCTTT.

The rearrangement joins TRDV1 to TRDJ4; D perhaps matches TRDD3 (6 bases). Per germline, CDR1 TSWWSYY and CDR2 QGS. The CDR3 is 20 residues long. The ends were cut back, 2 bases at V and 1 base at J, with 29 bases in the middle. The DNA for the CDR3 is TGTGCTCTTGGGGAATCCCTAAGAGTGGGGGCCGACCCGCGGTACAGACCCCTGATCTTT. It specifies CALGESLRVGADPRYRPLIF.

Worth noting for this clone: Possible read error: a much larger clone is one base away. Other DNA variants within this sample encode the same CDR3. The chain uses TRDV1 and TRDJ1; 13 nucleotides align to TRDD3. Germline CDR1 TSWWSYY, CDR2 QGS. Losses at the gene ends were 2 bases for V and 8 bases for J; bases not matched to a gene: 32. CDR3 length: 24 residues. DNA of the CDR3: TGTGCTCTTGGGGAAGATTCCCCCAAACGCCAATACTGGGGGATACGCGGAAGTTGGAGGAAACTCATCTTT. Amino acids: CALGEDSPKRQYWGIRGSWRKLIF.

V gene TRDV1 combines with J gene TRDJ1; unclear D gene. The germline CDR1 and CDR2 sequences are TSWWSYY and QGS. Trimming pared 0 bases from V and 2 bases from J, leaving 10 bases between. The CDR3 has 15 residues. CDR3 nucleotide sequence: TGTGCTCTTGGGGAACTCTTGGAGGGAACCGATAAACTCATCTTT. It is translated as CALGELLEGTDKLIF.

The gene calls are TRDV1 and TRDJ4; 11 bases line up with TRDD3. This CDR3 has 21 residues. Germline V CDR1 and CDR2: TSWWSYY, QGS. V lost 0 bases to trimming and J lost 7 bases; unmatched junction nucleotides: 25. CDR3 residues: CALGELVELPVGGGYARNLIF. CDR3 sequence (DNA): TGTGCTCTTGGGGAACTAGTCGAGCTGCCTGTTGGTGGGGGATACGCTCGCAACCTGATCTTT.

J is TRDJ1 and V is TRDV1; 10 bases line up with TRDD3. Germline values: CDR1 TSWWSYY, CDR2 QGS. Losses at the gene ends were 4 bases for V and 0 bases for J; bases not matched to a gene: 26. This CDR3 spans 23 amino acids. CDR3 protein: CALGAVRVGLNDLGDRYTDKLIF. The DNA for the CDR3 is TGTGCTCTTGGGGCGGTACGTGTGGGGCTGAACGATCTGGGGGATAGGTACACCGATAAACTCATCTTT.

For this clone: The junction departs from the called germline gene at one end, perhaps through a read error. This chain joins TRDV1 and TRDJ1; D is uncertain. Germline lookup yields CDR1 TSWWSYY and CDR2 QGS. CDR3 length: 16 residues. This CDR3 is CALGELDNRCPDKFIF. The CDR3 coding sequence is TGTGCTCTTGGGGAACTCGATAACCGTTGCCCCGATAAATTCATCTTT.

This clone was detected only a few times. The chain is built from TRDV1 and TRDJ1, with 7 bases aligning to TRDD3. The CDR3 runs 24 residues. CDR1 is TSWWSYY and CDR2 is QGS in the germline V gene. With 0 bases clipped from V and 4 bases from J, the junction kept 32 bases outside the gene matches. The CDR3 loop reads CALGELALPLLYSLLGIPVDKLIF. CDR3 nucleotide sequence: TGTGCTCTTGGGGAACTTGCCCTCCCGCTACTATACTCGTTACTGGGGATTCCCGTCGATAAACTCATCTTT.

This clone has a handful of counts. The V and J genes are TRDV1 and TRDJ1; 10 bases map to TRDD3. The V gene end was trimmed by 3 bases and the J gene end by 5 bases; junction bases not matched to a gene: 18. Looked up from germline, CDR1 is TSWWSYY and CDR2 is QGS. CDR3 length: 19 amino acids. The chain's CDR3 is CALGDPLPTHWGMKDKLIF. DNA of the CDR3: TGTGCTCTTGGGGATCCGCTTCCTACGCACTGGGGGATGAAGGATAAACTCATCTTT.

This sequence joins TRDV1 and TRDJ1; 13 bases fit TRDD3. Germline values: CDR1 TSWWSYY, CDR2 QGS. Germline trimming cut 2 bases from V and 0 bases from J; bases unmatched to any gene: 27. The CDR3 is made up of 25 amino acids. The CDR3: CALGEVDLPTGLVLGDTEYTDKLIF. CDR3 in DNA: TGTGCTCTTGGGGAAGTAGATCTTCCTACGGGACTCGTACTGGGGGATACGGAGTACACCGATAAACTCATCTTT.

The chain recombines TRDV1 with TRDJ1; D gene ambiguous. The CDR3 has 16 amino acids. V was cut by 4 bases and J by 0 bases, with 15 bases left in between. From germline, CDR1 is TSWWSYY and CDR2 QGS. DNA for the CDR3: TGTGCTCTTGGGGCGAGAAAGTACCCGGACACCGATAAACTCATCTTT. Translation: CALGARKYPDTDKLIF.

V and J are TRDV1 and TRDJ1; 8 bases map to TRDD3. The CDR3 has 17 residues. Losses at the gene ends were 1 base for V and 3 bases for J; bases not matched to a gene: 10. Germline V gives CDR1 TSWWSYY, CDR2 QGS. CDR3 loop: CALGEPLLYWGADKLIF. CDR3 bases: TGTGCTCTTGGGGAACCCCTCCTGTACTGGGGGGCCGATAAACTCATCTTT.

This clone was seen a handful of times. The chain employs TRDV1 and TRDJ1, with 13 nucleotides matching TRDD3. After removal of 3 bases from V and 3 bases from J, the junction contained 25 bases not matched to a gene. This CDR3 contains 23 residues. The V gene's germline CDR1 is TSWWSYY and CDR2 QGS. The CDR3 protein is CALGERRTLLGDTRIPIPDKLIF. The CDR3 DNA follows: TGTGCTCTTGGGGAGCGCCGGACCTTACTGGGGGATACGCGTATCCCGATCCCCGATAAACTCATCTTT.

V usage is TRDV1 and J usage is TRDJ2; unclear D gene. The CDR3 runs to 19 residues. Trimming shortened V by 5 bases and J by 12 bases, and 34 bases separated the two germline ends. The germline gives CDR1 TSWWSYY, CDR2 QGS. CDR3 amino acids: CALGKAPGRGGLDTDKLFF. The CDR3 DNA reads TGTGCTCTTGGGAAAGCCCCCGGGAGAGGAGGGTTGGACACCGATAAACTCTTCTTT.

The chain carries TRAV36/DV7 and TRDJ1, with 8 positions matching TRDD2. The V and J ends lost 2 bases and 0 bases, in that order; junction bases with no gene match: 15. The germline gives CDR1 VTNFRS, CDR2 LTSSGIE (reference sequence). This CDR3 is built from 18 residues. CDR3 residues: CAVENGSSYGAYTDKLIF. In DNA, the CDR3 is TGTGCTGTGGAAAACGGGTCTTCCTACGGGGCGTACACCGATAAACTCATCTTT.

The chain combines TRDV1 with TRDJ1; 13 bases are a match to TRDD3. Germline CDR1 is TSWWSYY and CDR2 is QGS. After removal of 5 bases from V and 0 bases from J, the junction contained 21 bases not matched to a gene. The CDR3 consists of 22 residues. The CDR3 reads CALGFLRVLGDTRRMHTDKLIF. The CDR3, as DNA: TGTGCTCTTGGGTTTCTACGGGTACTGGGGGATACGCGCCGTATGCACACCGATAAACTCATCTTT.

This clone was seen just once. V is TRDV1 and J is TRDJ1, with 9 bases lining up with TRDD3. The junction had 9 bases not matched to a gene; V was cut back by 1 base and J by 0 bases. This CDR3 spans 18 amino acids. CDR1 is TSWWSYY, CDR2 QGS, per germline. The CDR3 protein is CALGEPRLGEEDTDKLIF. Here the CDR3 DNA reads TGTGCTCTTGGGGAACCCAGACTGGGGGAGGAGGACACCGATAAACTCATCTTT.

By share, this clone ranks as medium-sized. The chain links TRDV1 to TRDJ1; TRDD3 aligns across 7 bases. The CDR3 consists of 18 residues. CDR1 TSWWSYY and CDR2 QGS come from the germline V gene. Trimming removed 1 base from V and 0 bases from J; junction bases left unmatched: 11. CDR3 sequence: CALGERRLPWGDTDKLIF. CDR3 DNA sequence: TGTGCTCTTGGGGAACGACGGCTTCCCTGGGGGGACACCGATAAACTCATCTTT.

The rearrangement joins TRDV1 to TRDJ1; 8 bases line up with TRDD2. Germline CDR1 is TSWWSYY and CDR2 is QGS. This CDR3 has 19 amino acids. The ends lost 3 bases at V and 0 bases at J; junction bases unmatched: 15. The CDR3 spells CALGELPFLDYSYTDKLIF. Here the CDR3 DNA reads TGTGCTCTTGGGGAGCTGCCCTTCCTAGACTACTCGTACACCGATAAACTCATCTTT.

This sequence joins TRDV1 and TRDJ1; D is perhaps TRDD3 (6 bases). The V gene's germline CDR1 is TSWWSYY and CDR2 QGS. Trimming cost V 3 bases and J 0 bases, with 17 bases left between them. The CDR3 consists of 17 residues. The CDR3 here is CALGDPIGGQYTDKLIF. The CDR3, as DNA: TGTGCTCTTGGGGACCCGATCGGGGGACAGTACACCGATAAACTCATCTTT.

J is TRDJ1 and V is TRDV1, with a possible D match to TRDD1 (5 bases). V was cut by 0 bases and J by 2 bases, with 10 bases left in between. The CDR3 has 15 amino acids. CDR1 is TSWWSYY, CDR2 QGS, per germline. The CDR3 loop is CALGELEIPTDKLIF. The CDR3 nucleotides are TGTGCTCTTGGGGAACTAGAAATCCCAACCGATAAACTCATCTTT.

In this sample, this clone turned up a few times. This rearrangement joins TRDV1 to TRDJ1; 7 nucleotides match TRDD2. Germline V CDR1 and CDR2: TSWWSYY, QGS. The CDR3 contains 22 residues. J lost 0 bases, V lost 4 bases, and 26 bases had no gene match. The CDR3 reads CALGALGPLLPLLGTYTDKLIF. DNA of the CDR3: TGTGCTCTTGGGGCCCTGGGCCCTCTCCTTCCTTTGCTGGGTACATACACCGATAAACTCATCTTT.

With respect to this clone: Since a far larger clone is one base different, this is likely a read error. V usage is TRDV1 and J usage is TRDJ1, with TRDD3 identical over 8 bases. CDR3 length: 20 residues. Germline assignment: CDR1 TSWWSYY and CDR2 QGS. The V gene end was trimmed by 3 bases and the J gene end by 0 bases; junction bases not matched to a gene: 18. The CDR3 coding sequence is TGTGCTCTTGGGGAGGACTTTCCCCCTGGGGGACTCAAGTACACCGATAAACTCATCTTT. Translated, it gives CALGEDFPPGGLKYTDKLIF.

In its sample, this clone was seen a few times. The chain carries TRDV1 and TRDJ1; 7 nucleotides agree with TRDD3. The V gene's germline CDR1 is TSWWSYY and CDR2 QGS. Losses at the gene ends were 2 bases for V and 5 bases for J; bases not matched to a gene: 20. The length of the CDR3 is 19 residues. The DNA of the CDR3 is TGTGCTCTTGGGGAAAAGGTACAGGACGGACTGGGGCCGGCAGATAAACTCATCTTT. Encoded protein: CALGEKVQDGLGPADKLIF.

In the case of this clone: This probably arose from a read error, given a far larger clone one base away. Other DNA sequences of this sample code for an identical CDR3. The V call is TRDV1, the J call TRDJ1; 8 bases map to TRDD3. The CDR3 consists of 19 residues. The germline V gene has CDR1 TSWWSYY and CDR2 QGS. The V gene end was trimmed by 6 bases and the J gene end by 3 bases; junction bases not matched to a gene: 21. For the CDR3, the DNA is TGTGCTCTTGGTGACGTCCCTACTCGTGGGGGATTCAGGGCCGATAAACTCATCTTT. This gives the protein CALGDVPTRGGFRADKLIF.